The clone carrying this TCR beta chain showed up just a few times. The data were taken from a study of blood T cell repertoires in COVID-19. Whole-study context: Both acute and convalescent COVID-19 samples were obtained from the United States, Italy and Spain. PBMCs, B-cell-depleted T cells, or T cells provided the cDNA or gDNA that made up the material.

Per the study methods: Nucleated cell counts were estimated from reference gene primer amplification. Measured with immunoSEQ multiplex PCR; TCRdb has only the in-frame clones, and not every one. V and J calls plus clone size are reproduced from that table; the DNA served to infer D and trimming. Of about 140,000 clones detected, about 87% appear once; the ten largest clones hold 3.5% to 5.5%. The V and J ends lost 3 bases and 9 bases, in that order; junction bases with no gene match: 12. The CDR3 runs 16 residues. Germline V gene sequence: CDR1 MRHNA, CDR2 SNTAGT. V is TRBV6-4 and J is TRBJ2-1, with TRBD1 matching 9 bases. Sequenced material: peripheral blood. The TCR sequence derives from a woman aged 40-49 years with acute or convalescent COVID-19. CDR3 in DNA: TGTGCCAGCAGTGAATTACCGGGACAGGGTCGGGCTGAGCAGTTCTTC. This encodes CASSELPGQGRAEQFF.